These T cell receptor beta chains were read from a single sample in a study of cytomegalovirus exposure and HLA in healthy donors. Sequencing was performed with immunoSEQ multiplex PCR; in TCRdb, only in-frame clones are kept and a portion is missing. The sample shows under 200,000 clones, 75% of them seen only once. Source material: PBMCs. Receptors originate from a woman aged 45-65 years in good health and CMV-seropositive. CDR3s include the opening cysteine and the closing phenylalanine or tryptophan. D genes are given only for firm matches. The size entry is marked missing in some rows and otherwise reads once, few, many or a size class.

>TRBV5-1|TRBJ2-3|TRBD1|few
CASSLAGTGAGTDTQYF
TGCGCCAGCAGCTTGGCCGGGACAGGGGCCGGCACAGATACGCAGTATTTT
>TRBV5-1|TRBJ2-3|-|-
CASSLGQAIRADTQYF
TGCGCCAGCAGCTTGGGGCAGGCGATCAGGGCAGATACGCAGTATTTT
>TRBV5-4|TRBJ1-4|TRBD1|-
CASSSWTGGVEKLFF
TGTGCCAGCAGCTCCTGGACAGGGGGAGTCGAAAAACTGTTTTTT
>TRBV4-1|TRBJ2-2|-|-
CASAVTGTGELFF
TGCGCCAGCGCAGTAACGGGCACCGGGGAGCTGTTTTTT
>TRBV6-5|TRBJ1-1|-|-
CASSGGIRGGIEAFF
TGTGCCAGCAGTGGGGGAATAAGGGGGGGAATTGAAGCTTTCTTT
>TRBV5-1|TRBJ2-2|TRBD1|-
CASSPQGADTGELFF
TGCGCCAGCAGCCCCCAGGGGGCCGACACCGGGGAGCTGTTTTTT
>TRBV6-5|TRBJ2-7|TRBD2|-
CASSYSGGTAYEQYF
TGTGCCAGCAGTTATAGCGGGGGTACCGCCTACGAGCAGTACTTC
>TRBV2|TRBJ1-5|TRBD1|-
CASSPVGGTGAPPQHF
TGTGCCAGCAGTCCAGTTGGGGGGACAGGGGCGCCGCCCCAGCATTTT
>TRBV5-4|TRBJ2-1|TRBD2|few
CASRSGGVGNEQFF
TGTGCCAGCAGGAGCGGGGGGGTGGGTAATGAGCAGTTCTTC
>TRBV6-1|TRBJ1-5|-|-
CASNPMAGYQPQHF
TGTGCCAGCAACCCGATGGCGGGGTATCAGCCCCAGCATTTT
>TRBV2|TRBJ1-5|-|-
CASSGESNQPQHF
TGTGCCAGCAGTGGGGAGAGCAATCAGCCCCAGCATTTT
>TRBV2|TRBJ1-6|-|-
CASSDRMHSPLHF
TGTGCCAGCAGTGACAGGATGCATTCACCCCTCCACTTT
>TRBV5-6|TRBJ2-5|TRBD2|-
CASSLGLNQETQYF
TGTGCCAGCAGCCTGGGACTAAATCAAGAGACCCAGTACTTC
>TRBV5-1|TRBJ1-3|TRBD1|-
CASSLGRGTGNTIYF
TGCGCCAGCAGCTTAGGCAGGGGGACTGGAAACACCATATATTTT
>TRBV9|TRBJ2-3|TRBD2|-
CASSVLSGTSTDTQYF
TGTGCCAGCAGCGTACTTAGCGGGACTAGCACAGATACGCAGTATTTT
>TRBV4-1|TRBJ1-4|TRBD1|few
CASSHRQGREKLFF
TGCGCCAGCAGCCACAGACAGGGTCGGGAAAAACTGTTTTTT
>TRBV2|TRBJ1-2|TRBD1|-
CARRDSWSQNDGGYTF
TGTGCCAGGCGGGACAGCTGGTCTCAGAACGACGGTGGCTACACCTTC
>TRBV2|TRBJ1-4|TRBD1|few
CASSGGQGLSEKLFF
TGTGCCAGCAGTGGGGGACAGGGTCTCAGCGAAAAACTGTTTTTT
>TRBV9|TRBJ1-2|TRBD1|-
CASSPSGQSYSYTF
TGTGCCAGCAGCCCGTCGGGACAGTCCTACAGCTACACCTTC
>TRBV19|TRBJ1-6|-|-
CASSTPGLLISPLHF
TGTGCCAGTAGTACCCCGGGACTCCTCATTTCACCCCTCCACTTT
>TRBV5-1|TRBJ1-1|TRBD1|-
CASSSQTGGTEAFF
TGCGCCAGCAGCTCCCAAACAGGGGGTACTGAAGCTTTCTTT
>TRBV13|TRBJ1-1|TRBD1|-
CASSTGDTEAFF
TGTGCCAGCTCGACAGGGGACACTGAAGCTTTCTTT
>TRBV9|TRBJ1-1|TRBD1|-
CASSVGTVHTEAFF
TGTGCCAGCAGCGTCGGGACAGTACACACTGAAGCTTTCTTT
>TRBV9|TRBJ2-1|TRBD2|-
CASSDTSGGVDEQFF
TGTGCCAGCAGCGATACTAGCGGGGGGGTGGATGAGCAGTTCTTC